This T cell receptor (beta chain) emerged from a study of cytomegalovirus exposure and HLA in healthy donors. Measured with immunoSEQ multiplex PCR; TCRdb has only the in-frame clones, and not every one. Altogether roughly 230,000 clones are present, around 91% being singletons, with the ten largest covering approximately 3.1%. Losses at the gene ends were 0 bases for V and 1 base for J; bases not matched to a gene: 0. The germline V gene encodes CDR1 PRHDT and CDR2 FYEKMQ (reference sequence). This CDR3 has 15 residues. The gene calls are TRBV13 and TRBJ2-1, with 7 bases fitting TRBD1. The receptor was derived from a woman in her twenties or thirties in good health and CMV-seronegative. What was sequenced was PBMCs. DNA of the CDR3: TGTGCCAGCAGCTTAGGGGGACAGTCCTACAATGAGCAGTTCTTC. This encodes CASSLGGQSYNEQFF.